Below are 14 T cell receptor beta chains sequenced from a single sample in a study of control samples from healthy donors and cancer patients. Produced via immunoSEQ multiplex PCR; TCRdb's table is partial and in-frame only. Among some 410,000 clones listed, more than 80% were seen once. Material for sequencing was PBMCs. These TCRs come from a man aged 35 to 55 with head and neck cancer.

The CDR3 spells CASSYSIYSGSSYNSPLHF. The CDR3 nucleotides are TGTGCCAGCAGTTACTCGATATACTCGGGAAGCTCCTATAATTCACCCCTCCACTTT. The chain combines TRBV6-2 or TRBV6-3 with TRBJ1-6; D gene unclear. Germline assignment: CDR1 MNHEY and CDR2 SVGEGT. Trimming shortened V by 0 bases and J by 0 bases, and 15 bases separated the two germline ends. The CDR3 loop spans 19 amino acids.

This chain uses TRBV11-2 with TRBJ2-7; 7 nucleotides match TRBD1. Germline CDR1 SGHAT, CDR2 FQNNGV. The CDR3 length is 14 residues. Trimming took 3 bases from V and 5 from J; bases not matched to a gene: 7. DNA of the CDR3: TGTGCCAGCAGCTTCGACAGGGTCGGGCACGAGCAGTACTTC. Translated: CASSFDRVGHEQYF. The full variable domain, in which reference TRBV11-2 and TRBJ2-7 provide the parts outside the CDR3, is EAGVAQSPRYKIIEKRQSVAFWCNPISGHATLYWYQQILGQGPKLLIQFQNNGVVDDSQLPKDRFSAERLKGVDSTLKIQPAKLEDSAVYLCASSFDRVGHEQYFGPGTRLTVT.

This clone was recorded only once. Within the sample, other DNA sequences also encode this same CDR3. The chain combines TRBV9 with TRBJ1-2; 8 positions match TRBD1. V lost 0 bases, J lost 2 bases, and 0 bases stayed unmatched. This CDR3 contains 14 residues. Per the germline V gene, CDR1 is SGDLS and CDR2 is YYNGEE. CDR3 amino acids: CASSVGQGNYGYTF. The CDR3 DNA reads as TGTGCCAGCAGCGTAGGACAGGGGAACTATGGCTACACCTTC.

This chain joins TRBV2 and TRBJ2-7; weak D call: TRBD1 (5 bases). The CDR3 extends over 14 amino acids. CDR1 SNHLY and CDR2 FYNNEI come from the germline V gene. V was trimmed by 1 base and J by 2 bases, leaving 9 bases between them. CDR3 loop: CASSEGGTTYEQYF. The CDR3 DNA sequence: TGTGCCAGCAGTGAAGGGGGCACCACCTACGAGCAGTACTTC.

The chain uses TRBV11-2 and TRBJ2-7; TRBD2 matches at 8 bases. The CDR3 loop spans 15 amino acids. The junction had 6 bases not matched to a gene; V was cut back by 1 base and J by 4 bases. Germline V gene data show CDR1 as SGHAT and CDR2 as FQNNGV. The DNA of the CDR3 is TGTGCCAGCAGCTTAGCGGCGGGGGGCGCTTACGAGCAGTACTTC. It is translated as CASSLAAGGAYEQYF.

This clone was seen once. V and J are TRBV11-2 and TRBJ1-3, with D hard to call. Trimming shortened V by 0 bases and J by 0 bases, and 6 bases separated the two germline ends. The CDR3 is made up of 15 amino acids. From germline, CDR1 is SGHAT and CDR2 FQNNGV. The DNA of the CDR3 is TGTGCCAGCAGCTTAGATGCAGCCTCTGGAAACACCATATATTTT. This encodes CASSLDAASGNTIYF.

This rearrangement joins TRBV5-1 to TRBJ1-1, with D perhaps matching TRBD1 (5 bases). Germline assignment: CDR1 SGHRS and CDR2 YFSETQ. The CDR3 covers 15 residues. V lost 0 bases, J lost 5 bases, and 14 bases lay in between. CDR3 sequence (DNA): TGCGCCAGCAGCTTGGAGGGACGGCTGGGGACTGAAGCTTTCTTT. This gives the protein CASSLEGRLGTEAFF.

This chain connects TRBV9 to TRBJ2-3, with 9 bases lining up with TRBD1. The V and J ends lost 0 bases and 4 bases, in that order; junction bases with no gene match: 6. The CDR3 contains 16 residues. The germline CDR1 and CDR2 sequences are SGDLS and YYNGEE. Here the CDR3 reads CASSVARGQGSDTQYF. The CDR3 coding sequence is TGTGCCAGCAGCGTAGCTAGGGGACAGGGTTCAGATACGCAGTATTTT.

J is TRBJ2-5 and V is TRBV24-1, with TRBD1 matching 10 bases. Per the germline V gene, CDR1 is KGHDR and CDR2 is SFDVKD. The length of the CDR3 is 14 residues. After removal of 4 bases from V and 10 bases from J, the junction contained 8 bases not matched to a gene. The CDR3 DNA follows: TGTGCCACCAGTGAGGGAGACAGGGGGCGAGGCCAGTACTTC. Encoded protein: CATSEGDRGRGQYF.

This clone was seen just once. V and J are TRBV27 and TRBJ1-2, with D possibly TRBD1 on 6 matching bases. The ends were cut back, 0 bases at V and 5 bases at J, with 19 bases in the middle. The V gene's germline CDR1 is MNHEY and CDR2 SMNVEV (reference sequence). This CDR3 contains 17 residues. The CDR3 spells CASSLSGGGGSYYGYTF. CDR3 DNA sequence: TGTGCCAGCAGTTTATCTGGAGGGGGTGGTTCTTATTATGGCTACACCTTC.

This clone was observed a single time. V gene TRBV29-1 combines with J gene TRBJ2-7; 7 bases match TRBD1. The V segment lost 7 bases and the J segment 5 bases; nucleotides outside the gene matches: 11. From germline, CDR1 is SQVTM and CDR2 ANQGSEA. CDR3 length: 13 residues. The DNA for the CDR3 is TGCAGCGCCCATACAGGGGCGGACAACGAGCAGTACTTC. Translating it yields CSAHTGADNEQYF.

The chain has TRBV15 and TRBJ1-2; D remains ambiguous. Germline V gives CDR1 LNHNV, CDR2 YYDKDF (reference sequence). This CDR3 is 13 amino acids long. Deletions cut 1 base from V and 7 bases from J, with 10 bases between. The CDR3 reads CATSRGLESGYTF. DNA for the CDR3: TGTGCCACCAGCAGAGGTCTAGAGAGTGGCTACACCTTC.

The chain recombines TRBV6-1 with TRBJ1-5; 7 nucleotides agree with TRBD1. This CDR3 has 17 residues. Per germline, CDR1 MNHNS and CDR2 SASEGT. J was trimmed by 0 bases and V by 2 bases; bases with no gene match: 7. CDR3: CASSETKGADSNQPQHF. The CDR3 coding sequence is TGTGCCAGCAGTGAAACAAAGGGGGCAGATAGCAATCAGCCCCAGCATTTT.

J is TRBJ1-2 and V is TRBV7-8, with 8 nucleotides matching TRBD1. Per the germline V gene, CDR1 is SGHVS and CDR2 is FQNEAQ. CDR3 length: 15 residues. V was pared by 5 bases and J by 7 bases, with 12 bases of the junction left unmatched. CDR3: CASSGSGTGVGGYTF. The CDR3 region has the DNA TGTGCCAGCAGCGGGTCCGGGACAGGTGTTGGTGGCTACACCTTC.